Listed below are T cell receptor beta chains from one sample, sequenced in a study of OX40 agonist ivuxolimab in advanced cancers. Assay used: immunoSEQ multiplex PCR; TCRdb lists only in-frame clones, some missing. The sample has some 30,000 clones, roughly 79% seen once. Material: CD4+ or CD8+ T cells sorted from blood, obtained in a trial of the OX40 agonist ivuxolimab. Every receptor here comes from an adult with an advanced solid tumor such as melanoma, head and neck, liver or kidney cancer. Both conserved end residues are part of each CDR3. Each record gives: V gene, D gene, CDR3 length, J gene, clone size, CDR3 DNA, CDR3 protein. D genes are given only for firm matches. Not all rows give a size; the values are once, few, many and, for expanded clones, a class.

TRBV28	-	16	TRBJ2-5	-	TGTGCCAGCAATTCCCCTCGGGGACGCCGCCAAGAGACCCAGTACTTC	CASNSPRGRRQETQYF
TRBV7-8	-	14	TRBJ2-5	-	TGTGCCACAGGAGTCGATTGGGGCCAAGAGACCCAGTACTTC	CATGVDWGQETQYF
TRBV6-9	TRBD2	16	TRBJ2-5	-	TGTGCCAGCAGTTATGGTAGCGGGGGGGGCCAAGAGACCCAGTACTTC	CASSYGSGGGQETQYF
TRBV7-6	TRBD2	14	TRBJ2-5	few	TGTGCCAGCAGCCTAGCGGGGGGGCTGGAGACCCAGTACTTC	CASSLAGGLETQYF
TRBV5-4	-	16	TRBJ1-2	few	TGTGCCAGCAGCTTGGAGCGGGGAAACCCTAACTATGGCTACACCTTC	CASSLERGNPNYGYTF
TRBV4-1	TRBD2	20	TRBJ2-2	-	TGCGCCAGCAGCAACCCGGGACTAGCGGGGGCCAAACCGAACACCGGGGAGCTGTTTTTT	CASSNPGLAGAKPNTGELFF
TRBV4-2	-	16	TRBJ2-2	once	TGTGCCAGCAGCTTAGCAGGATCCGTGTCGTCCGGGGAGCTGTTTTTT	CASSLAGSVSSGELFF
TRBV7-8	-	14	TRBJ2-5	-	TGTGCCAGCAGCTTAGCGTCTCAGCAAGAGACCCAGTACTTC	CASSLASQQETQYF
TRBV4-2	-	14	TRBJ1-4	few	TGTGCCAGCAGCCCAGGGCAGGGTAATGAAAAACTGTTTTTT	CASSPGQGNEKLFF
TRBV7-3	-	14	TRBJ1-6	-	TGTGCCAGCAGCTCGCAGGGACAAGGAACACCCCTCCACTTT	CASSSQGQGTPLHF
TRBV9	TRBD2	15	TRBJ2-3	-	TGTGCCAGCAGCCCCGCTAGCGGGGTCACAGATACGCAGTATTTT	CASSPASGVTDTQYF
TRBV27	TRBD2	13	TRBJ2-7	-	TGTGCCAGCAGTTTAGGGGGGGGTGACGAGCAGTACTTC	CASSLGGGDEQYF
TRBV27	-	15	TRBJ1-6	-	TGTGCCAGCAGTTTAGGGCAGGCGCCGGGAGAACCGCTCCACTTT	CASSLGQAPGEPLHF
TRBV30	TRBD2	15	TRBJ2-7	few	TGTGCCTGGAAGACACTAGCGGGCGACTCCTACGAGCAGTACTTC	CAWKTLAGDSYEQYF
TRBV28	TRBD1	13	TRBJ1-5	-	TGTGCCAGCTTACAGGGGGGCAATCAGCCCCAGCATTTT	CASLQGGNQPQHF
TRBV5-1	-	13	TRBJ2-7	few	TGCGCCAGCAGTCTGCCGGGAGTCCACGAGCAGTACTTC	CASSLPGVHEQYF
TRBV15	-	16	TRBJ2-3	-	TGTGCCACCAGCAGATCTCGTACAGGGAGCACAGATACGCAGTATTTT	CATSRSRTGSTDTQYF
TRBV4-1	-	15	TRBJ2-7	few	TGCGCCAGCAGCCAAGTTGTGGCTTCCGCCTACGAGCAGTACTTC	CASSQVVASAYEQYF
TRBV28	-	14	TRBJ1-2	-	TGTGCCAGCAGTTTGGGGGGCGCTAGGTATGGCTACACCTTC	CASSLGGARYGYTF
TRBV5-1	TRBD1	14	TRBJ2-5	-	TGCGCCAGCAGATCGAGGGACAGGGAAAAGACCCAGTACTTC	CASRSRDREKTQYF
TRBV10-3	-	13	TRBJ2-2	-	TGTGCCATCGGGGACGCTAACACCGGGGAGCTGTTTTTT	CAIGDANTGELFF
TRBV18	-	13	TRBJ2-5	-	TGTGCCAGCTCACTCCGGGAAAAAGAGACCCAGTACTTC	CASSLREKETQYF
TRBV29-1	-	12	TRBJ2-1	few	TGCAGCGTTGACACGGGATACAATGAGCAGTTCTTC	CSVDTGYNEQFF
TRBV2	-	16	TRBJ1-5	-	TGCGCCAGCAGTGAAAGACGGAGGGTGGGCAATCAGCCCCAGCATTTT	CASSERRRVGNQPQHF
TRBV10-1	TRBD1	13	TRBJ1-1	-	TGCGCCAGCCAAGGACAGGGAGGGACTGAAGCTTTCTTT	CASQGQGGTEAFF
TRBV30	-	11	TRBJ2-5	-	TGTGCCTGGGCTGTTGGGGGGACCCAGTACTTC	CAWAVGGTQYF
TRBV30	-	14	TRBJ1-6	-	TGTGCCTGGGATTTCAGGAACCTTAATTCACCCCTCCACTTT	CAWDFRNLNSPLHF
TRBV19	TRBD2	15	TRBJ2-5	-	TGTGCCAGTAGTGATACTAGCGGCTCCCAAGAGACCCAGTACTTC	CASSDTSGSQETQYF
TRBV2	-	15	TRBJ2-6	-	TGTGCCAGCAGCCAGACCCGCTCTGGGGCCAACGTCCTGACTTTC	CASSQTRSGANVLTF
TRBV19	-	14	TRBJ1-6	-	TGTGCCAGTAGTATCAAGGGCCCTAATTCACCCCTCCACTTT	CASSIKGPNSPLHF
TRBV15	TRBD2	17	TRBJ2-1	once	TGTGCCACCAGCAGATTAGGTGGCGGGGGGACATACAATGAGCAGTTCTTC	CATSRLGGGGTYNEQFF
TRBV5-1	TRBD1	14	TRBJ2-1	-	TGCGCCAGCAGCTTGGGGTCAGGGGGAAATGAGCAGTTCTTC	CASSLGSGGNEQFF
TRBV10-3	-	14	TRBJ2-3	-	TGTGCCATCAGTGAGTCAGAGGTGACAGATACGCAGTATTTT	CAISESEVTDTQYF
TRBV6-4	-	15	TRBJ1-2	-	TGTGCCAGCAGTCACCAAGGGGGGGGAAAAAAGGGCTACACCTTC	CASSHQGGGKKGYTF
TRBV27	TRBD1	18	TRBJ1-5	-	TGTGCCAGCAGTTCATCCGGGACAGACATTTATGGCAATCAGCCCCAGCATTTT	CASSSSGTDIYGNQPQHF
TRBV10-3	TRBD2	15	TRBJ2-1	few	TGTGCCATCAGTGAGTCGAGGACTAGCAAGAGGGAGCAGTTCTTC	CAISESRTSKREQFF
TRBV5-1	TRBD1	15	TRBJ2-3	-	TGCGCCAGCAGCTCCGGGACAGTTATCACAGATACGCAGTATTTT	CASSSGTVITDTQYF
TRBV4-1	-	16	TRBJ2-1	-	TGCGCCAGCAGCCAAGAAGGCTGGGGCGCCTACAATGAGCAGTTCTTC	CASSQEGWGAYNEQFF
TRBV11-2	TRBD1	16	TRBJ2-1	-	TGTGCCAGCAGCTTAGTCGGCAGGGGGAGTCCCAATGAGCAGTTCTTC	CASSLVGRGSPNEQFF
TRBV7-7	TRBD1	19	TRBJ2-3	-	TGTGCTAGCAGCCCCCGTCCCCAGACAGGGGGTTTTTCTACAGATACGCAGTATTTT	CASSPRPQTGGFSTDTQYF
TRBV7-9	TRBD2	17	TRBJ2-1	-	TGTGCCAGCAGCTCCGGGACTAGCGGGAGTGACTACAATGAGCAGTTCTTC	CASSSGTSGSDYNEQFF
TRBV19	TRBD1	16	TRBJ1-1	-	TGTGCCAGTACCCTCCTTCCGGGACAGGGTAGCGCTGAAGCTTTCTTT	CASTLLPGQGSAEAFF
TRBV7-9	TRBD2	17	TRBJ2-3	-	TGTGCCAGCAGCTCGGCGGGACTAGCGGGGCGCACAGATACGCAGTATTTT	CASSSAGLAGRTDTQYF
TRBV6-1	-	13	TRBJ2-7	-	TGTGCCAGCAGTGCGGCGGGGCTCTACGAGCAGTACTTC	CASSAAGLYEQYF
TRBV7-2	TRBD1	13	TRBJ2-7	-	TGTGCCAGCAGCCCGGACAGGGGTGACGAGCAGTACTTC	CASSPDRGDEQYF
TRBV4-3	TRBD2	17	TRBJ2-1	-	TGCGCCAGCAGCCATTCCGGGACTAGCGGGAGGGCCGGTGAGCAGTTCTTC	CASSHSGTSGRAGEQFF
TRBV15	-	16	TRBJ1-1	-	TGTGCCACCAGAGACGTTCGTGGGACACCGACCACTGAAGCTTTCTTT	CATRDVRGTPTTEAFF
TRBV7-7	-	13	TRBJ2-7	-	TGTGGAGAGGGCTGTGGCCGGATTTTATCCGCCCAATTC	CGEGCGRILSAQF
TRBV7-2	-	15	TRBJ2-7	-	TGTGCCAGCAGCTTATCCCCAGGGCAACCCTACGAGCAGTACTTC	CASSLSPGQPYEQYF
TRBV30	-	15	TRBJ2-2	-	TGTGCCTGCTATGCGGGCAGGTATAAGTCCGGGGAGCTGTTTTTT	CACYAGRYKSGELFF
TRBV19	TRBD1	15	TRBJ1-6	-	TGTGCCAGTACCACCACCGGGACAGGGATCTCACCCCTCCACTTT	CASTTTGTGISPLHF
TRBV2	TRBD2	17	TRBJ2-3	-	TGTGCCAGCGACCAATATCTAGCGGGAGGGCCGGAGGATACGCAGTATTTT	CASDQYLAGGPEDTQYF
TRBV4-1	TRBD2	19	TRBJ2-3	-	TGCGCCAGCAGCCAACAGCTAGCGGGAGGGTGGAGGAGCACAGATACGCAGTATTTT	CASSQQLAGGWRSTDTQYF